This T cell receptor (beta chain) originates from a study of cytomegalovirus exposure and HLA in healthy donors. PCR used 60 Vbeta primers and 13 Jbeta primers. Only in-frame clones appear in the TCRdb table, and some are missing; sequencing was by immunoSEQ multiplex PCR. The table records under 200,000 clones, around 80% of them present only once. CDR1 and CDR2 (germline): LNHNV, YYDKDF (reference sequence). This CDR3 has 15 residues. V lost 3 bases, J lost 6 bases, and 12 bases lay in between. This rearrangement joins TRBV15 to TRBJ1-6; D perhaps matches TRBD1 (5 bases). The sequenced material came from PBMCs. The TCR was taken from a male donor in good health and CMV-seropositive. CDR3 sequence: CATSRAVGGNSPLHF. CDR3 coding DNA: TGTGCCACCAGCAGGGCGGTGGGGGGTAATTCACCCCTCCACTTT.